The 25 T cell receptor beta chains below come from one sample, sequenced in a study of OX40 agonist ivuxolimab in advanced cancers. Assay used: immunoSEQ multiplex PCR; TCRdb lists only in-frame clones, some missing. This table has approximately 91,000 clones, around nine tenths appearing once. Source: CD4+ or CD8+ T cells sorted from blood, taken in a trial of the OX40 agonist ivuxolimab. Source of these receptors: an adult with an advanced solid tumor such as melanoma, head and neck, liver or kidney cancer.

This rearrangement joins TRBV7-2 to TRBJ2-5, with 14 bases that match TRBD2. The J call is doubtful: the DNA matches TRBJ2-7 better. Germline CDR1 reads SGHTA; CDR2 reads FQGNSA. The CDR3 loop spans 17 amino acids. This CDR3 is CASSPRATSGGAVEQYF. CDR3 nucleotides: TGTGCCAGCAGCCCCCGGGCGACTAGCGGGGGGGCCGTCGAGCAGTACTTC.

The chain is built from TRBV7-9 and TRBJ1-1, with D perhaps TRBD1 (5 bases). The germline CDR1 and CDR2 sequences are SEHNR and FQNEAQ (reference sequence). Trimming left V 3 bases short and J 5 bases short, with 13 bases between. The CDR3 contains 14 residues. CDR3: CASSFGGSVTEAFF. The CDR3 DNA sequence: TGTGCCAGCAGCTTCGGGGGAAGTGTTACTGAAGCTTTCTTT.

The V call is TRBV9, the J call TRBJ2-1; TRBD2 might be the D (6 bases). Germline-derived CDR1 and CDR2 are SGDLS and YYNGEE. The CDR3 has 12 amino acids. Deletions cut 10 bases from V and 1 base from J, with 9 bases between. CDR3 amino acids: CAAGRSYNEQFF. The CDR3 region has the DNA TGTGCCGCGGGGAGGTCCTACAATGAGCAGTTCTTC.

The chain recombines TRBV5-1 with TRBJ2-7; 8 nucleotides agree with TRBD2. V lost 3 bases and J lost 3; bases outside the gene matches: 11. The CDR3 is made up of 16 amino acids. CDR1 is SGHRS, CDR2 YFSETQ, per germline. The CDR3 region has the DNA TGCGCCAGCAGCTCGGGCAATAGCGGGGACCTCTACGAGCAGTACTTC. Its translation is CASSSGNSGDLYEQYF.

V usage is TRBV7-9 and J usage is TRBJ1-5; tentative D call: TRBD1 (5 bases). The CDR3 consists of 16 residues. With 5 bases removed from V and 2 bases from J, the gap between germline ends came to 16 bases. Germline V CDR1 and CDR2: SEHNR, FQNEAQ (reference sequence). The CDR3 sequence is CASSLQTGTGNQPQHF. The CDR3 DNA reads TGTGCCAGCAGCCTGCAGACGGGGACGGGCAATCAGCCCCAGCATTTT.

The chain couples TRBV10-2 to TRBJ2-7; D may be TRBD1 (6 bases). The length of the CDR3 is 13 residues. Trimming shortened V by 6 bases and J by 4 bases, and 13 bases separated the two germline ends. Germline CDR1 and CDR2: WSHSY and SAAADI. CDR3 sequence: CASRQGSSYEQYF. The CDR3 DNA follows: TGCGCCAGCAGGCAGGGGTCCTCATACGAGCAGTACTTC.

J is TRBJ1-5 and V is TRBV27; D possibly corresponds to TRBD1 (5 bases). The CDR3 sequence is 14 residues long. Per the germline V gene, CDR1 is MNHEY and CDR2 is SMNVEV (reference sequence). Trimming pared 4 bases from V and 0 bases from J, leaving 7 bases between. CDR3 residues: CASSSGYSNQPQHF. The DNA of the CDR3 is TGTGCCAGCAGTTCAGGGTATAGCAATCAGCCCCAGCATTTT.

The chain carries TRBV5-1 and TRBJ1-1, with D perhaps matching TRBD1 (6 bases). The length of the CDR3 is 13 residues. V was trimmed by 4 bases and J by 3 bases, leaving 10 bases between them. CDR1 SGHRS and CDR2 YFSETQ come from the germline V gene. The CDR3 nucleotides read TGCGCCAGCAGCGAAACAGGGTACACTGAAGCTTTCTTT. Its translation is CASSETGYTEAFF.

The rearrangement joins TRBV27 to TRBJ2-7; D call uncertain. The CDR3 runs to 13 residues. V dropped 3 bases and J dropped 0 bases, with 6 bases sitting between them. Per the germline V gene, CDR1 is MNHEY and CDR2 is SMNVEV (reference sequence). CDR3 region: CASSFAPSYEQYF. Here the CDR3 DNA reads TGTGCCAGCAGTTTCGCCCCCTCCTACGAGCAGTACTTC.

The chain links TRBV4-1 to TRBJ1-1; no definite D call. Germline CDR1 is MGHRA and CDR2 is YSYEKL. V lost 1 base, J lost 4 bases, and 10 bases lay in between. The CDR3 totals 14 residues. In nucleotides, the CDR3 is TGCGCCAGCAGCCAAGGCTGGGTGGCCACTGAAGCTTTCTTT. The encoded protein is CASSQGWVATEAFF.

The chain uses TRBV25-1 and TRBJ1-3; the match to TRBD1 covers 7 bases. Germline CDR1 MGHDK, CDR2 SYGVNS. The CDR3 is made up of 15 amino acids. With V trimmed by 6 bases and J by 0 bases, 5 bases remained unmatched. CDR3 nucleotides: TGTGCCAGCAGACCCCGGGACAGCTCTGGAAACACCATATATTTT. Translation gives CASRPRDSSGNTIYF.

This chain uses TRBV7-8 with TRBJ1-1, with a tentative D call TRBD1 (6 bases). V lost 1 base, J lost 4 bases, and 16 bases lay in between. Looked up from germline, CDR1 is SGHVS and CDR2 is FQNEAQ. CDR3 length equals 16 residues. CDR3 bases: TGTGCCAGCAGCTTAGTGAAGGCTGTAGGGGGCACTGAAGCTTTCTTT. Translated, it gives CASSLVKAVGGTEAFF.

The V and J genes are TRBV4-1 and TRBJ2-3, with TRBD1 matching 7 bases. This CDR3 is built from 16 residues. V trimming: 4 bases; J trimming: 2 bases; junction bases outside the gene matches: 9. Germline V gene sequence: CDR1 MGHRA, CDR2 YSYEKL. CDR3 residues: CASSPRGKVITDTQYF. The CDR3, as DNA: TGCGCCAGCAGCCCCAGGGGGAAGGTTATCACAGATACGCAGTATTTT.

The V gene is TRBV5-1, the J gene TRBJ1-4, with D possibly TRBD1 on 5 matching bases. V lost 4 bases and J 8 bases, leaving 12 bases between the germline ends. Germline V gene sequence: CDR1 SGHRS, CDR2 YFSETQ. The CDR3 sequence is 13 residues long. CDR3: CASSIQGAEKLFF. The CDR3 region has the DNA TGCGCCAGCAGCATCCAGGGTGCGGAAAAACTGTTTTTT.

This clone has just one count. The chain uses TRBV5-4 and TRBJ1-2; weak D call: TRBD1 (5 bases). CDR3 length: 13 amino acids. Trimming cost V 4 bases and J 4 bases, with 11 bases left between them. The germline V gene has CDR1 SGHNT and CDR2 YYREEE (reference sequence). CDR3 amino acids: CASSRDAGYGYTF. CDR3 sequence (DNA): TGTGCCAGCAGCCGGGACGCCGGCTATGGCTACACCTTC.

V is TRBV7-8 and J is TRBJ1-1, with D tentatively TRBD1 (6 bases). CDR3 length: 16 residues. The V end lost 5 bases, the J end lost 1 base, and 17 bases lay between the germline ends. The germline V gene encodes CDR1 SGHVS and CDR2 FQNEAQ. CDR3 residues: CASSHRLQGANTEAFF. CDR3 nucleotide sequence: TGTGCCAGCAGCCATCGGTTACAGGGAGCGAACACTGAAGCTTTCTTT. The complete variable domain, with remaining parts taken from reference TRBV7-8 and TRBJ1-1, reads GAGVSQSPRYKVAKRGQDVALRCDPISGHVSLFWYQQALGQGPEFLTYFQNEAQLDKSGLPSDRFFAERPEGSVSTLKIQRTQQEDSAVYLCASSHRLQGANTEAFFGQGTRLTVV.

The CDR3 spells CAWRLAPEKYEQYF. The CDR3, as DNA: TGTGCCTGGAGATTAGCCCCCGAAAAATACGAGCAGTACTTC. The rearrangement uses TRBV30 and TRBJ2-7; D ambiguous. V lost 3 bases and J 4 bases, leaving 16 bases between the germline ends. In germline, CDR1 is GTSNPN, CDR2 SVGIG (reference sequence). The CDR3 loop spans 14 amino acids.

This sequence joins TRBV5-6 and TRBJ2-3; D uncertain. The CDR3 has 13 amino acids. The germline V gene encodes CDR1 SGHDT and CDR2 YYEEEE. V was cut by 0 bases and J by 0 bases, with 2 bases left in between. CDR3 nucleotides: TGTGCCAGCAGCTTGGTCAGCACAGATACGCAGTATTTT. It specifies CASSLVSTDTQYF.

This clone was seen a single time. The chain links TRBV5-1 to TRBJ2-2; the D gene could be TRBD1 or TRBD2 (6 bases each). The CDR3 consists of 17 residues. CDR1 is SGHRS and CDR2 is YFSETQ in the germline V gene. The ends were cut back, 0 bases at V and 5 bases at J, with 17 bases in the middle. Here the CDR3 reads CASSLEEGGVRTGELFF. CDR3 in DNA: TGCGCCAGCAGCTTGGAAGAGGGGGGCGTGAGGACCGGGGAGCTGTTTTTT.

The chain has TRBV10-1 and TRBJ2-2; maybe TRBD1 (6 bases). In germline, CDR1 is WNHNN, CDR2 SYGVQD (reference sequence). The CDR3 loop spans 14 amino acids. V lost 6 bases and J 1 base, leaving 9 bases between the germline ends. CDR3 in DNA: TGCGCCAGCAGGAAGGACAGGAACACCGGGGAGCTGTTTTTT. Protein product: CASRKDRNTGELFF.

The chain joins TRBV6-6 to TRBJ1-2, with D perhaps TRBD1 (6 bases). Trimming removed 7 bases from V and 0 bases from J, with 15 bases in between. The CDR3 loop spans 15 amino acids. Per germline, CDR1 MNHNY and CDR2 SVGAGI (reference sequence). CDR3 region: CASTLDRRANYGYTF. CDR3 DNA sequence: TGTGCCAGCACCTTAGACAGGAGAGCTAACTATGGCTACACCTTC.

The rearrangement uses TRBV6-5 and TRBJ2-7; D is perhaps TRBD2 (6 bases). Germline CDR1 and CDR2: MNHEY and SVGAGI. There are 16 residues in the CDR3. V was shortened by 0 bases and J by 0 bases, with 12 bases between the two germline ends. The CDR3 bases are TGTGCCAGCAGTTACTCGGCGGGGACTCTCTCCTACGAGCAGTACTTC. The encoded protein is CASSYSAGTLSYEQYF.

This clone was seen only once. The chain has TRBV19 and TRBJ1-1, with 8 bases fitting TRBD1. With V trimmed by 4 bases and J by 4 bases, 5 bases remained unmatched. This CDR3 has 14 residues. Germline V lookup: CDR1 LNHDA, CDR2 SQIVND (reference sequence). The CDR3 bases are TGTGCCAGTAGTACGCAGGGGGCCGTCACTGAAGCTTTCTTT. It yields the protein CASSTQGAVTEAFF.

This chain links TRBV5-4 with TRBJ1-1; 7 nucleotides line up with TRBD1. The V gene end was trimmed by 2 bases and the J gene end by 0 bases; junction bases not matched to a gene: 10. Germline-derived CDR1 and CDR2 are SGHNT and YYREEE (reference sequence). This CDR3 comprises 17 residues. The CDR3: CASSLEGARGMNTEAFF. CDR3 coding DNA: TGTGCCAGCAGCTTAGAGGGGGCGAGGGGTATGAACACTGAAGCTTTCTTT.

The V and J genes are TRBV19 and TRBJ2-3; D is uncertain. The CDR3 sequence is 14 residues long. V gave up 5 bases and J gave up 0 bases, with 9 bases separating them. Germline CDR1 reads LNHDA; CDR2 reads SQIVND (reference sequence). The CDR3 bases are TGTGCCAGTAGTTCATCCTCTAGCACAGATACGCAGTATTTT. It encodes CASSSSSSTDTQYF.